The 10 T cell receptor beta chains given below trace back to one sample, sequenced in a study of T cells in tuberculosis. Clones were sequenced by immunoSEQ multiplex PCR, and TCRdb holds only the in-frame ones, with some missing. The repertoire holds 30,000 to 40,000 clones, with around 97% as singletons. The sample consisted of PBMCs. The origin of the receptors is a donor aged 10-30 years with latent tuberculosis or without tuberculosis infection.

The rearrangement links TRBV29-1 to TRBJ1-2, with unresolved D. Trimming removed 8 bases from V and 6 bases from J, with 19 bases in between. The length of the CDR3 is 13 residues. The germline V gene encodes CDR1 SQVTM and CDR2 ANQGSEA. The CDR3 reads CSWPLPGGHGYTF. CDR3 DNA: TGCAGCTGGCCTCTTCCCGGAGGCCATGGCTACACCTTC.

The gene calls are TRBV28 and TRBJ1-5, with 7 positions matching TRBD1. The V gene end was trimmed by 1 base and the J gene end by 4 bases; junction bases not matched to a gene: 1. The CDR3 totals 14 residues. The germline V gene has CDR1 MDHEN and CDR2 SYDVKM. CDR3 sequence (DNA): TGTGCCAGCAGTTTATTACAGGGGAATCAGCCCCAGCATTTT. Translated: CASSLLQGNQPQHF.

The chain's CDR3 is CASSVTGGAGVYEQYF. CDR3 in DNA: TGTGCCAGCAGCGTAACAGGGGGCGCAGGGGTCTACGAGCAGTACTTC. This chain joins TRBV7-6 and TRBJ2-7, with 9 bases lining up with TRBD1. Germline V lookup: CDR1 SGHVS, CDR2 FNYEAQ. J lost 3 bases, V lost 5 bases, and 11 bases had no gene match. The CDR3 length is 16 residues. The variable domain in full, completed from reference TRBV7-6 and TRBJ2-7, reads GAGVSQSPRYKVTKRGQDVALRCDPISGHVSLYWYRQALGQGPEFLTYFNYEAQQDKSGLPNDRFSAERPEGSISTLTIQRTEQRDSAMYRCASSVTGGAGVYEQYFGPGTRLTVT.

The V gene is TRBV7-2, the J gene TRBJ2-5; 8 bases align to TRBD2. From germline, CDR1 is SGHTA and CDR2 FQGNSA. This CDR3 comprises 17 residues. V shed 5 bases and J 2 bases; nucleotides not matched to a gene: 13. In DNA form, the CDR3 reads TGTGCCAGCAGCACCCACCTAGCGGGCATACATCAAGAGACCCAGTACTTC. Amino acid sequence: CASSTHLAGIHQETQYF.

The rearrangement joins TRBV9 to TRBJ2-1; TRBD2 agrees at 11 bases. The CDR3 extends over 15 amino acids. CDR1 is SGDLS, CDR2 YYNGEE, per germline. With V trimmed by 0 bases and J by 9 bases, 5 bases remained unmatched. The CDR3 nucleotides read TGTGCCAGCAGCGTAGGGTTAGCGGGGGGGCTTGAGCAGTTCTTC. It yields the protein CASSVGLAGGLEQFF.

The rearrangement links TRBV6-1 to TRBJ1-2; the match to TRBD1 covers 7 bases. CDR1 and CDR2 from the germline V gene are MNHNS and SASEGT. Trimming took 6 bases from V and 8 from J; bases not matched to a gene: 12. The CDR3 contains 14 residues. The chain's CDR3 is CASRISPGQRGYTF. As DNA, the CDR3 is TGTGCCAGCAGAATAAGCCCGGGACAGAGAGGCTACACCTTC.

CDR3 region: CASSRLYEQYF. The CDR3 nucleotides are TGTGCCAGCAGCCGTCTTTACGAGCAGTACTTC. The rearrangement uses TRBV7-2 and TRBJ2-7; D is unclear. Trimming pared 5 bases from V and 4 bases from J, leaving 6 bases between. The CDR3 is 11 amino acids. Germline V gives CDR1 SGHTA, CDR2 FQGNSA.

This rearrangement joins TRBV18 to TRBJ1-2; D is unresolved. The CDR3 is 14 residues long. The germline gives CDR1 KGHSH, CDR2 LQKENI. V shed 3 bases and J shed 6 bases, with 14 bases lying between them. This chain's CDR3 is CASSPTRERHGYTF. In DNA form, the CDR3 reads TGTGCCAGCTCACCCACCCGGGAGCGCCATGGCTACACCTTC.

The CDR3, as DNA: TGTGCCTGGAGTGTACGGCGGGTCCGAAGCTCCTACAATGAGCAGTTCTTC. Its protein is CAWSVRRVRSSYNEQFF. V usage is TRBV30 and J usage is TRBJ2-1, with D possibly being TRBD2 (5 bases). Germline V gene data show CDR1 as GTSNPN and CDR2 as SVGIG (reference sequence). This CDR3 has 17 amino acids. Trimming took 0 bases from V and 0 from J, leaving 15 bases between them.

The rearrangement joins TRBV28 to TRBJ1-5, with TRBD1 as a possible D gene (5 bases). Trimming shortened V by 5 bases and J by 7 bases, and 12 bases separated the two germline ends. CDR3 length: 13 amino acids. CDR1 is MDHEN and CDR2 is SYDVKM in the germline V gene. In DNA form, the CDR3 reads TGTGCCAGCAGTGGGGGGGTAAAGCAGCCCCAGCATTTT. It specifies CASSGGVKQPQHF.